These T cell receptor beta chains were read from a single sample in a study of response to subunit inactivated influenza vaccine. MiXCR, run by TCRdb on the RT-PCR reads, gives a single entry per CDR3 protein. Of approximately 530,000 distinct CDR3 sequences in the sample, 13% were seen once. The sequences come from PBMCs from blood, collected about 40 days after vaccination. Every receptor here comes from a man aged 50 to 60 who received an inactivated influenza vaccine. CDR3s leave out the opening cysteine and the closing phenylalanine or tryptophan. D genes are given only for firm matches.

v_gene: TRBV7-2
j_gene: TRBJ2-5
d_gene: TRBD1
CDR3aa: ASSVTGTGVRETQY

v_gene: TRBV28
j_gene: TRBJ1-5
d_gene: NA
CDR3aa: ASSPRPGGGQPQH

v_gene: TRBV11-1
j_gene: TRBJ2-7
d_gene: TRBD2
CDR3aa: ASSLARTSGTPRGHEQY

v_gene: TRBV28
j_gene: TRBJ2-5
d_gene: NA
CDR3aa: ASSRGAYQETQY

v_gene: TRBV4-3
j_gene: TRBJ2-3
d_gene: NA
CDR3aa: ASSQDGRGPTDTQY

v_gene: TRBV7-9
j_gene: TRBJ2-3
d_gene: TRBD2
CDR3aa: ASSFSGGVTDTQY

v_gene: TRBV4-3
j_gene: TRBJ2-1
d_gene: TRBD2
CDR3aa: ASSHWWSSGNYNEQF

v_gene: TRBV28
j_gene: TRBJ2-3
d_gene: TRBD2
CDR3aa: ASSLLSGGTDTQY

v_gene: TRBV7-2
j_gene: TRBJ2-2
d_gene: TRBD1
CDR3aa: ASSRGTGESRELF

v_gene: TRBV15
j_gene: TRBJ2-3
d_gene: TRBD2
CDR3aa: ATSRDPLAGVDTQY

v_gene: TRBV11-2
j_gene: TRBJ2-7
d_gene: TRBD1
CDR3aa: ASSPDWTGENEQY

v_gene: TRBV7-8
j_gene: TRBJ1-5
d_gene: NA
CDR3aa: ASSFADYSNQPQH

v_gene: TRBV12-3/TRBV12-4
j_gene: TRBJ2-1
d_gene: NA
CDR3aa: ASSLDGMLIFSEQF

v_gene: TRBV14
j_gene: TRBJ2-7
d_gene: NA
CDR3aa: ASSQDTRGSEQY

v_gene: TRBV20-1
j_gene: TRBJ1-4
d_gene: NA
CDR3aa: SARDAQRDEKLF

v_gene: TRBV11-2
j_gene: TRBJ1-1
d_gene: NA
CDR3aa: ASSLELGGRQNTEAF

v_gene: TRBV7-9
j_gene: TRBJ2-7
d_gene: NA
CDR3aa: ASSRVGPTYEQY

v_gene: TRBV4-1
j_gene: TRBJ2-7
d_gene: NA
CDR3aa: ASSQEGWGYEQY

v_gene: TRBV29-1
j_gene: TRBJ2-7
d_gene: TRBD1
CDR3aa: SVDIGGNYEQY

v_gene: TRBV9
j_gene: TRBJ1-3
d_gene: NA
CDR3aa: ASSSDLGNTIY

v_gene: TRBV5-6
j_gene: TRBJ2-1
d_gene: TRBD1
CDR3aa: ASSLAEGTGYNEQF

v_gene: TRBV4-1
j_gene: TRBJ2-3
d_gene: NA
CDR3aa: ASSQRLPARGTDTQY

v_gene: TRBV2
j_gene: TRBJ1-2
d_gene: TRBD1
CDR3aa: ASSDYRGITGYT

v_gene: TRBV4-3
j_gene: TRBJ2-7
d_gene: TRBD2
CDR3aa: ASSPDFGLAGLSYEQY

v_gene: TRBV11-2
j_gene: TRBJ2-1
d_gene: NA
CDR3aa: ASSSGTRRDEQF

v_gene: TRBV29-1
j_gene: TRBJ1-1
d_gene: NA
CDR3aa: SVEAGLNTEAF

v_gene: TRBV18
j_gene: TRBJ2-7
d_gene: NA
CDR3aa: ASSRGLEEQY